The T cell receptor beta chain described here comes from a study of blood T cell repertoires in COVID-19. Study as a whole: Specimens from acute and convalescent COVID-19 originated in the United States, Italy and Spain.

The germline gives CDR1 SNHLY, CDR2 FYNNEI. Trimming left V 5 bases short and J 3 bases short, with 13 bases between. This CDR3 spans 14 amino acids. Seattle researchers signed up patients amid active infection and tracked them longitudinally. Profiling relied on immunoSEQ multiplex PCR, and the TCRdb table lists in-frame clones only, not all of them. Among 200,000 to 250,000 clones listed, about 83% were seen once. The TCR sequence derives from a woman older than 75 with COVID-19, enrolled during active disease. The sample comprised peripheral blood. The chain carries TRBV2 and TRBJ1-2; the D gene is possibly TRBD1 (6 bases). Here the CDR3 DNA reads TGTGCCAGCAGTATTGTTTCAGGGGACTATGGCTACACCTTC. This gives the protein CASSIVSGDYGYTF.